A selection of T cell receptor beta chains follows, all from one sample in a study of blood T cells in healthy people across ages. TCRdb ran MiXCR on the 5' RACE reads and lists one entry per CDR3 protein. The top ten hold 20% to 25% of the sample, which has 1.5 million to 2 million distinct CDR3 sequences, about 39% seen once. Sample: blood. These TCRs come from a human donor in good health. CDR3s include the opening cysteine and the closing phenylalanine or tryptophan. The D gene is left open where the match is weak. Clone size is not always given. Where it is, it says once, few, many or a class for expanded clones.

j_call | v_call | d_call | clone_size | cdr3_nt | cdr3_aa
TRBJ2-1 | TRBV15 | NA | NA | TGTGCCACCAGCCCCAGGGCAAACAATGAGCAGTTCTTC | CATSPRANNEQFF
TRBJ1-1 | TRBV5-1 | NA | few | TGCGCCAGCAGCTTCCGAGGGGACGGGACTGAAGCTTTCTTT | CASSFRGDGTEAFF
TRBJ2-1 | TRBV7-9 | TRBD1 | NA | TGTGCCAGCAGCCAAAGGACAGGGGGTGAGCAGTTCTTC | CASSQRTGGEQFF
TRBJ2-5 | TRBV6-6 | TRBD2 | NA | TGTGCCAGCAGTCAGACTAGCGGGGGGGCCGTTCGAGAGACCCAGTACTTC | CASSQTSGGAVRETQYF
TRBJ1-1 | TRBV7-2 | NA | NA | TGTGCCGTAAGATCGGGATTGAACACTGAAGCTTTCTTT | CAVRSGLNTEAFF
TRBJ1-5 | TRBV20-1 | NA | NA | TGCAGTGCATTCGACCGGGACGTCTATAGAAGCAATCAGCCCCAGCATTTT | CSAFDRDVYRSNQPQHF
TRBJ2-1 | TRBV7-2 | NA | NA | TGTGCCAGCAGCGCCCGAGGAACCAGAGAGCAGTTCTTC | CASSARGTREQFF
TRBJ2-1 | TRBV20-1 | TRBD2 | few | TGCAGTGCTAGTCTAGCGGGGAATGAGCAGTTCTTC | CSASLAGNEQFF
TRBJ1-1 | TRBV7-9 | NA | NA | TGTGCCAGCAGCTTAATTATCAGAGAACTGAAGGGTTTCTTT | CASSLIIRELKGFF
TRBJ2-1 | TRBV7-2 | TRBD2 | once | TGTGCCAGCAGCTGGACTAGCGGGGGGGCTTCTTCTGAGCAGTTCTTC | CASSWTSGGASSEQFF
TRBJ2-7 | TRBV3-1 | NA | NA | TGTGCCAGCAGCCAAGGCGCTCGCTACGAGCAGTACTTC | CASSQGARYEQYF
TRBJ2-5 | TRBV4-2 | TRBD1 | few | TGTGCCAGCAGCCAAGGGGGACAGGGTTTAGGAGAGACCCAGTACTTC | CASSQGGQGLGETQYF
TRBJ1-5 | TRBV6-2/TRBV6-3 | NA | NA | TGTGCCAGCAGTAAAGGGGGGACTGTGGGTCGGCCCCAGCATTTT | CASSKGGTVGRPQHF
TRBJ2-7 | TRBV11-3 | NA | NA | TGTGCCAGCAGCTTATATACAGGGAGTCATTACGAGCAGTACTTC | CASSLYTGSHYEQYF
TRBJ1-2 | TRBV9 | NA | NA | TGTGTCAGCAGCCGGGACACGAACTATGGCTACACCTTC | CVSSRDTNYGYTF
TRBJ1-5 | TRBV20-1 | TRBD1 | NA | TGCAGTGCTGCGGGACAGGGGGGACATCAGCCCCAGCATTTT | CSAAGQGGHQPQHF
TRBJ2-2 | TRBV4-1 | NA | NA | TGCGCCAGCAGCCAAGGTCCCCAGGCCCTTAACACCGGGGAGCTGTTTTTT | CASSQGPQALNTGELFF
TRBJ2-4 | TRBV20-1 | NA | NA | TGCAGTGCTAGACACGCCAAAAACATTCAGTACTTC | CSARHAKNIQYF
TRBJ2-4 | TRBV18 | TRBD1 | NA | TGTGCCAGCTCACCATGGGACAGACTAGCCAAAAACATTCAGTACTTC | CASSPWDRLAKNIQYF
TRBJ2-5 | TRBV7-9 | TRBD2 | NA | TGTGTCAGCAGCCCCGGGACTAGCGGGGGCCTACTGAAAGAGACCCAGTACTTC | CVSSPGTSGGLLKETQYF
TRBJ2-5 | TRBV10-2 | TRBD2 | NA | TGCGCCAGCAGTGAATTAGCGGGGAGCCCGGATGAGCCGTACTTC | CASSELAGSPDEPYF
TRBJ2-5 | TRBV4-2 | NA | NA | TGTGCCAGCAGCCAAGATCTTAGGGAAGAGACCCAGTACTTC | CASSQDLREETQYF
TRBJ2-7 | TRBV6-6 | NA | few | TGTGCCACCAAACAATCCTACGAGCAGTACTTC | CATKQSYEQYF
TRBJ1-2 | TRBV6-5 | TRBD1 | NA | TGTGCCAGCAGCCCAGGACAGGCAGGCGGCTGCACCTTC | CASSPGQAGGCTF
TRBJ2-3 | TRBV20-1 | NA | few | TGCAGTGCTCCAGGATTCACAGATACGCAGTATTTT | CSAPGFTDTQYF
TRBJ2-3 | TRBV10-3 | NA | few | TGTGCCACCCTAGAGGGCAGAGATACGCAGTATTTT | CATLEGRDTQYF
TRBJ2-4 | TRBV12-3/TRBV12-4 | NA | few | TGTGCCAGCAGGGGGGACACAAACATTCAGTACTTC | CASRGDTNIQYF
TRBJ2-1 | TRBV29-1 | NA | NA | TGCAGCGTTGAAGCCCTGACCAATGAGCAGTTCTTC | CSVEALTNEQFF
TRBJ1-2 | TRBV28 | NA | once | TGTGCCAGCAGTTTGGCAGGGGATGTCGTGTGGGGCTACACCTTC | CASSLAGDVVWGYTF
TRBJ2-1 | TRBV5-5 | TRBD2 | many | TGTGCCAGCAGCCCAAGGACTAGCGGGGTCCTATACAATGAGCAGTTCTTC | CASSPRTSGVLYNEQFF
TRBJ2-7 | TRBV9 | NA | NA | TGTGCCAGCAGCGCGTCTAGCGCAGTAACCTACGAGCAGTACTTC | CASSASSAVTYEQYF
TRBJ2-7 | TRBV20-1 | TRBD2 | NA | TGCAGTGCTAGCGGCCAAGCGGGGGCCGACTACGAGCAGTACTTC | CSASGQAGADYEQYF
TRBJ2-3 | TRBV5-1 | TRBD2 | NA | TGCGCCAGCAGCCTGATCGGGACTAGAGGTAGTACGCAGTATTTT | CASSLIGTRGSTQYF
TRBJ1-1 | TRBV5-4 | NA | NA | TGTGCCAGCCTGGAGCTCGGCGAGAACACTGAAGCTTTCTTT | CASLELGENTEAFF
TRBJ2-3 | TRBV20-1 | NA | NA | TGCAGTGCTTCAAGGGGGGAGTTGGATACGCAGTATTTT | CSASRGELDTQYF
TRBJ2-1 | TRBV20-1 | NA | NA | TGCAGTGCTAGAGATTGGAGGGTCCAAGAGACCCAGTTCTTC | CSARDWRVQETQFF
TRBJ2-7 | TRBV7-6 | TRBD2 | few | TGTGCCAGCAGCTTTCAGGGGGGTAGCGGGGGGAACTACGAGCAGTACTTC | CASSFQGGSGGNYEQYF
TRBJ2-4 | TRBV12-3/TRBV12-4 | TRBD1 | NA | TGTGCCAGCACCCAAACGGGACAGAAACGAAACATTCAGTACTTC | CASTQTGQKRNIQYF
TRBJ2-1 | TRBV12-3/TRBV12-4 | TRBD1 | few | TGTGCCAGCAGTTTAGTGACAGGGGGCTCTCGGGGGGAGCAGTTCTTC | CASSLVTGGSRGEQFF
TRBJ2-2 | TRBV5-4 | NA | few | TGTGCCAGCAGCTTCCCCCCCAGCGGGGAGCTGTTTTTT | CASSFPPSGELFF
TRBJ2-3 | TRBV29-1 | NA | NA | TGCAGCGTGGGGAGGGGGGAGCACCGCACAGATACGCAGTATTTT | CSVGRGEHRTDTQYF
TRBJ2-3 | TRBV12-3/TRBV12-4 | TRBD2 | NA | TGTGCCAGCAGTTTGGGACTAGCGGGGGGGCAGAGGCAGTATTTT | CASSLGLAGGQRQYF
TRBJ2-4 | TRBV20-1 | NA | few | TGCAGTGCGGAACAGGGAGACATTCAGTACTTC | CSAEQGDIQYF
TRBJ2-7 | TRBV18 | NA | many | TGTGCCAGTTCACCTACGGGCAACTCCTACGAGCAGTACTTC | CASSPTGNSYEQYF
TRBJ1-1 | TRBV6-5 | NA | few | TGTGCCAGCGTAAGCAGGAAGAACACTGAAGCTTTCTTT | CASVSRKNTEAFF
TRBJ1-2 | TRBV20-1 | NA | few | TGCAGTGCTAGTGGGGGGGCCCTCGCTTATGGCTACACCTTC | CSASGGALAYGYTF
TRBJ1-6 | TRBV27 | NA | NA | TGTGCCAGCAGTTTAGTCTCGGGGATCAATTCACCCCGCCACTTT | CASSLVSGINSPRHF
TRBJ1-2 | TRBV7-9 | TRBD1 | few | TGTGCCAGCAGCCAACTCCTCACAGGGGGCATACGGGGCTACACCTTC | CASSQLLTGGIRGYTF
TRBJ1-2 | TRBV11-3 | TRBD1 | many | TGTGCCAGCAGCCATGACAGGGTCTATGGCTACACCTTC | CASSHDRVYGYTF
TRBJ2-7 | TRBV6-2/TRBV6-3 | NA | many | TGTGCCAGCAGTTACGGCTTCTTCCGCGAGCAGTACTTC | CASSYGFFREQYF
TRBJ2-5 | TRBV12-3/TRBV12-4 | TRBD1 | NA | TGTGCCAGCAGTTTATCATCCGGGACAGGGGCGCGGTACTTC | CASSLSSGTGARYF
TRBJ2-7 | TRBV7-9 | NA | few | TGTGCCAGCAGCCCGGTCCCTGAGGACCCCTACGAGCAGTACTTC | CASSPVPEDPYEQYF
TRBJ1-2 | TRBV28 | NA | once | TGTGTCAGCAGTTTATGGAATGGGGCTTCGGCTGGCTACACCTTC | CVSSLWNGASAGYTF
TRBJ1-5 | TRBV10-3 | NA | NA | TGTGCCATCGCTCGGGGGGGTAATCAGCCCCAGCATTTT | CAIARGGNQPQHF
TRBJ2-3 | TRBV20-1 | NA | NA | TGCAGTGTTTATGGGACCAGGAGCACAGATACGCGGTATTTT | CSVYGTRSTDTRYF
TRBJ2-5 | TRBV28 | TRBD1 | few | TGTGCCAGCAGTTTCGGCAGGGGGCGCCGGGAGACCCAGTACTTC | CASSFGRGRRETQYF
TRBJ2-7 | TRBV7-2 | TRBD1 | many | TGTGCCAGCAGCATGACAGGGGTTCCCTACGAGCAGTACTTC | CASSMTGVPYEQYF